This T cell receptor beta chain emerged from a study of PD-1 blockade in classical Hodgkin lymphoma. About the research overall: With a 2-week interval, patients received intravenous nivolumab at 3 mg/kg. Findings and limits, study-wide: Newly diagnosed patients reportedly trailed healthy donors in baseline TCR diversity.

The V end was cut by 1 base, the J end by 3 bases, with 7 bases between. CDR3 size: 13 residues. CDR1 is SGHAT and CDR2 is FQNNGV in the germline V gene. No patient escaped relapse after autologous stem cell transplantation, and brentuximab vedotin exposure varied. This clone was counted between two and nine times. Its target is not known. Here immunoSEQ multiplex PCR was the method, and the copy in TCRdb shows in-frame clones only, minus some. This table has 90,000 to 130,000 clones, 89% appearing once. The chain employs TRBV11-2 and TRBJ2-7; D gene unclear. This receptor was taken from a human donor with classical Hodgkin lymphoma. The specimen was peripheral blood mononuclear cells (PBMCs), collected before the second cycle of nivolumab. This chain's CDR3 is CASSLGNNYEQYF. Here the CDR3 DNA reads TGTGCCAGCAGCTTAGGGAACAACTACGAGCAGTACTTC.